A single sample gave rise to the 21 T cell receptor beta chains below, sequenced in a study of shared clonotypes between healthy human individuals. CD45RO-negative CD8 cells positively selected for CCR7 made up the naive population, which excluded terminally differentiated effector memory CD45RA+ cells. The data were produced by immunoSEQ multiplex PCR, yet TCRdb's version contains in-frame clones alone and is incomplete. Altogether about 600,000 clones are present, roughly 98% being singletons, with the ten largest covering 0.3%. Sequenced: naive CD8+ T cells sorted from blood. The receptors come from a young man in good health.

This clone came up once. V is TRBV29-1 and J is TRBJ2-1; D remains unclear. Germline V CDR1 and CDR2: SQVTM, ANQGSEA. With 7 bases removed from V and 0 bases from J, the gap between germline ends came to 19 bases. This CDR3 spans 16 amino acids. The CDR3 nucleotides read TGCAGCGCCTCCCCGGGCGCCTGGAGCTCCTACAATGAGCAGTTCTTC. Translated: CSASPGAWSSYNEQFF.

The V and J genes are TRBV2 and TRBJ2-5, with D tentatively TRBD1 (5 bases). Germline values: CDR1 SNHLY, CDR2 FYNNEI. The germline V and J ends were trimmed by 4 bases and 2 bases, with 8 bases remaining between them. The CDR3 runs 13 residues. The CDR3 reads CASSGQNQETQYF. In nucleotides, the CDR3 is TGTGCCAGCAGTGGACAGAATCAAGAGACCCAGTACTTC.

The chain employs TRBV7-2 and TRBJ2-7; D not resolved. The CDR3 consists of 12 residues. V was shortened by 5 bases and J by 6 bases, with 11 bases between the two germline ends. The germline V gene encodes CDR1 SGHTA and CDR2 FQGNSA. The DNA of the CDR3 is TGTGCCAGCAGCCCACCGACATTCGAGCAGTACTTC. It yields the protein CASSPPTFEQYF. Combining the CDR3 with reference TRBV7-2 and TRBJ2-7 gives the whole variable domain GAGVSQSPSNKVTEKGKDVELRCDPISGHTALYWYRQSLGQGLEFLIYFQGNSAPDKSGLPSDRFSAERTGGSVSTLTIQRTQQEDSAVYLCASSPPTFEQYFGPGTRLTVT.

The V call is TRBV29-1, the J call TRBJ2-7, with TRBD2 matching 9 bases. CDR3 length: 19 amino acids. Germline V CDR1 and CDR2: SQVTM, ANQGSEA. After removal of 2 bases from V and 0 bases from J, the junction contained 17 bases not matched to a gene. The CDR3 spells CSVEQPGLAVGPSSYEQYF. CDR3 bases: TGCAGCGTTGAACAACCGGGACTAGCTGTGGGGCCTAGCTCCTACGAGCAGTACTTC.

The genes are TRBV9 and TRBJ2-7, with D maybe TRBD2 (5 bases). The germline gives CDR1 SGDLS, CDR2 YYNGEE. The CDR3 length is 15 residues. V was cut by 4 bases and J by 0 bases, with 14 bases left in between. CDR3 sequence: CASSSEGGFSYEQYF. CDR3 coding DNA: TGTGCCAGCAGCTCAGAGGGCGGTTTCTCCTACGAGCAGTACTTC.

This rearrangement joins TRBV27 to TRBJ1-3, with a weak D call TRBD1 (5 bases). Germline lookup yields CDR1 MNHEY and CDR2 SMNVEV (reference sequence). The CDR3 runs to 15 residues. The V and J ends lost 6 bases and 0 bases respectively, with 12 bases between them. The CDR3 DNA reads TGTGCCAGCAGACCCGGGGGGAGCTCTGGAAACACCATATATTTT. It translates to CASRPGGSSGNTIYF.

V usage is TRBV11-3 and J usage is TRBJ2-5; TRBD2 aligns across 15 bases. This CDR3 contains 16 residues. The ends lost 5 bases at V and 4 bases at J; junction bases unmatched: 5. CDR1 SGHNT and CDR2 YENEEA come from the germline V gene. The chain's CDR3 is CASSKRTSGRGETQYF. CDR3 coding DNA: TGTGCCAGCAGCAAAAGGACTAGCGGGAGGGGAGAGACCCAGTACTTC.

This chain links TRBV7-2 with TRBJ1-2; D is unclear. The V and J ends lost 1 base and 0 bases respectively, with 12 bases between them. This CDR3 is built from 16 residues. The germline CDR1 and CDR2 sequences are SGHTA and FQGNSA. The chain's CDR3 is CASSLDSGGANYGYTF. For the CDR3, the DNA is TGTGCCAGCAGCTTAGATTCGGGAGGCGCTAACTATGGCTACACCTTC.

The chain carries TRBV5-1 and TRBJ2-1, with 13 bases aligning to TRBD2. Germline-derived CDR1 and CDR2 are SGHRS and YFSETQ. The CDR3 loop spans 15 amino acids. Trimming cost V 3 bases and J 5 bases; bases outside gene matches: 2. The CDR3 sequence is CASSSTSGRDNEQFF. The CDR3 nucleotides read TGCGCCAGCAGCTCTACTAGCGGGAGGGACAATGAGCAGTTCTTC.

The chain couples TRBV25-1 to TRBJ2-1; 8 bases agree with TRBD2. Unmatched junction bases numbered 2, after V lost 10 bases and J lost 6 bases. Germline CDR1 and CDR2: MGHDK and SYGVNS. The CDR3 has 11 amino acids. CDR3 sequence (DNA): TGTGCCACCGGGACTAGCAATGAGCAGTTCTTC. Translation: CATGTSNEQFF.

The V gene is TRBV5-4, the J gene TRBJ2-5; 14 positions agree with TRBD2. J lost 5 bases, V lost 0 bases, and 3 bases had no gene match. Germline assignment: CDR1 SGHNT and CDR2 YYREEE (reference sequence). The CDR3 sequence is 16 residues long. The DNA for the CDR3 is TGTGCCAGCAGCTTGGGTGGACTAGCGGGAGGCGAGACCCAGTACTTC. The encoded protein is CASSLGGLAGGETQYF.

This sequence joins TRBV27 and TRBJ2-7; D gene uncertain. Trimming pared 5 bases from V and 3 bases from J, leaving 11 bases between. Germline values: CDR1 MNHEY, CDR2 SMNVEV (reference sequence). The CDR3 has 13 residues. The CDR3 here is CASSAGLHYEQYF. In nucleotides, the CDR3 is TGTGCCAGCAGTGCCGGGCTCCACTACGAGCAGTACTTC.

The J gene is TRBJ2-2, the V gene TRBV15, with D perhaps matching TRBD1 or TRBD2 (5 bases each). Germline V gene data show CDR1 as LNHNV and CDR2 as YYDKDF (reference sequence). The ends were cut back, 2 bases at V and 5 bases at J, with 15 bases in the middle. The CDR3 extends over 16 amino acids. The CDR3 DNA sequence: TGTGCCACCAGCAGAAGGGGACGTGATGTAACCGGGGAGCTGTTTTTT. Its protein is CATSRRGRDVTGELFF.

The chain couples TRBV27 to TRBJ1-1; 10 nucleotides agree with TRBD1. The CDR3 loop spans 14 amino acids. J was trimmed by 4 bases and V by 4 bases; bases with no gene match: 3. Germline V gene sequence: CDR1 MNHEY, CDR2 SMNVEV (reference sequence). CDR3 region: CASSWTGGATEAFF. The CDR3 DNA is TGTGCCAGCAGTTGGACAGGGGGGGCCACTGAAGCTTTCTTT.

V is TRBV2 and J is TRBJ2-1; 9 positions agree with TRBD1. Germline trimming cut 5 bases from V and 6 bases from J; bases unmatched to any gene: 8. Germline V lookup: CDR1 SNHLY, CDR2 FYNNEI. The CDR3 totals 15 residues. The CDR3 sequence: CASSSPGQGLNEQFF. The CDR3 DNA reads TGTGCCAGCAGTTCACCGGGACAGGGCCTCAATGAGCAGTTCTTC.

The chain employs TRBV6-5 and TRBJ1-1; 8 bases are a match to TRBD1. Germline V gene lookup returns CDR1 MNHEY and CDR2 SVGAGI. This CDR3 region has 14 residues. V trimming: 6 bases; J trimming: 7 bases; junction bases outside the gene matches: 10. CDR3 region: CASSVRTGMDEAFF. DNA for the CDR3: TGTGCCAGCAGCGTTCGGACAGGGATGGATGAAGCTTTCTTT.

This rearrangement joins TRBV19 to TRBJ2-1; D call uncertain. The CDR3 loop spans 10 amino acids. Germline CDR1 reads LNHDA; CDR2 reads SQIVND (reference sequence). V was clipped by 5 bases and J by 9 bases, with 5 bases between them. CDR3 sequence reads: CASSEREQFF. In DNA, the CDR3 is TGTGCCAGTAGTGAGCGTGAGCAGTTCTTC.

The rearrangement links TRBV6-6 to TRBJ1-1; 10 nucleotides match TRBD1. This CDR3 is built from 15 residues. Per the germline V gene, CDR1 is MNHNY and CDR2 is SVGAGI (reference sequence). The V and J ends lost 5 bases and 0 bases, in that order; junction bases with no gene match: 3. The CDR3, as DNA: TGTGCCAGCAGTAGACAGGGGGCCTTGAACACTGAAGCTTTCTTT. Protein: CASSRQGALNTEAFF.

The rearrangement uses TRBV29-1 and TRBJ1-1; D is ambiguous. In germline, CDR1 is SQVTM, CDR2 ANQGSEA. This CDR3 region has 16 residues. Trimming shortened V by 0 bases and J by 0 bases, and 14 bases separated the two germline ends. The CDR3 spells CSVEEGPFIMNTEAFF. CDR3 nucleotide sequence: TGCAGCGTTGAAGAAGGGCCGTTTATCATGAACACTGAAGCTTTCTTT.

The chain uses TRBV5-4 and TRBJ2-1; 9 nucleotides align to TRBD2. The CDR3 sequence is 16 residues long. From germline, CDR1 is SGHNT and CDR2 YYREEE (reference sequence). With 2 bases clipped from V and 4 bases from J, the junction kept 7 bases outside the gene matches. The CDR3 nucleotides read TGTGCCAGCAGCTTATTTTGGACTAGCGAATACAATGAGCAGTTCTTC. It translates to CASSLFWTSEYNEQFF.

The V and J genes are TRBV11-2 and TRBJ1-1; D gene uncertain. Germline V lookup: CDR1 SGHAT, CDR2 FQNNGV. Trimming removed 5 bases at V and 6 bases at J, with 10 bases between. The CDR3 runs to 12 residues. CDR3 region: CASSPSPAEAFF. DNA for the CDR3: TGTGCCAGCAGCCCTAGTCCCGCTGAAGCTTTCTTT.